One T cell receptor beta chain is described in this entry. Antigen specificity is unknown. These data belong to a study of T cells in narcolepsy. Germline CDR1 is GTSNPN and CDR2 is SVGIG (reference sequence). This CDR3 has 15 amino acids. J gave up 0 bases and V 5 bases, and 5 bases lay outside the gene matches. The table came from immunoSEQ multiplex PCR; TCRdb's copy has only in-frame clones and leaves some out. The data show tens of thousands of clones, with around 83% seen just once and approximately 2.7% held by the top ten. Findings of the study overall: Comparing one patient's CSF and blood CD4+ clonotypes highlighted HCRT- and TRIB2-specific autoreactive clonotypes.

The chain combines TRBV30 with TRBJ2-2; 8 bases fit TRBD1. Material for sequencing was CD45RA- memory CD4+ T cells from PBMCs. The sequence was collected from a human donor with narcolepsy. The CDR3 reads CAWGRGLANTGELFF. CDR3 bases: TGTGCCTGGGGCAGGGGGCTTGCGAACACCGGGGAGCTGTTTTTT.